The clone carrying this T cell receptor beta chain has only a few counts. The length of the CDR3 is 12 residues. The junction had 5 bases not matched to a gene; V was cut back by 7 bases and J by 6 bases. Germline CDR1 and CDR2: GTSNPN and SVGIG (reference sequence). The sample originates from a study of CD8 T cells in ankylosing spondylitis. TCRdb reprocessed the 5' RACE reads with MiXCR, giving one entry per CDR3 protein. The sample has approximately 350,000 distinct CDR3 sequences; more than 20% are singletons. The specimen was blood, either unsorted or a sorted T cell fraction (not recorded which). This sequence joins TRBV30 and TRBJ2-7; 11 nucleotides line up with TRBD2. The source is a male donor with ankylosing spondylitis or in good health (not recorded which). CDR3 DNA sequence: TGTGCCTTGACTAGCGGGGTAGGCGAGCAGTACTTC. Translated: CALTSGVGEQYF.